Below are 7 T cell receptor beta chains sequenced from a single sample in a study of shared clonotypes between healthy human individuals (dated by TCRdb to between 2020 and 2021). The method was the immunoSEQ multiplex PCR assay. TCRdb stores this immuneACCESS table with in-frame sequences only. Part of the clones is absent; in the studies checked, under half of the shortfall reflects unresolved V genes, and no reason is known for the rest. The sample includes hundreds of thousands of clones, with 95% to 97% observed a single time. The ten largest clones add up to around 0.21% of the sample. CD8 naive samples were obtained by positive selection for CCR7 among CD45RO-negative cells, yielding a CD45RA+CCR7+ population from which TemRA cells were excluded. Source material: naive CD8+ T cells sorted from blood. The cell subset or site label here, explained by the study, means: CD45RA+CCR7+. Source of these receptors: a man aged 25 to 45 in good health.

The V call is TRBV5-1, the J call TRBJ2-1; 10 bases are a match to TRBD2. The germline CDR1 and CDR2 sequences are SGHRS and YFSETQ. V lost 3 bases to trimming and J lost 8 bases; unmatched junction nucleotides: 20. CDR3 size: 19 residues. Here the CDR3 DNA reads TGCGCCAGCAGCTCCCAAACCGACGGTCGGCTAGCGGGAGAAGATGAGCAGTTCTTC. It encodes CASSSQTDGRLAGEDEQFF.

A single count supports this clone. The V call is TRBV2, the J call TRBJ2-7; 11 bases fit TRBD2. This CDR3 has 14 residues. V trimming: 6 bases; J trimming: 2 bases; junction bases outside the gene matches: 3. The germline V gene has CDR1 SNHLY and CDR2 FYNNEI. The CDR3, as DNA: TGTGCCAGCAGCACTAGCGGGAGCCCCTACGAGCAGTACTTC. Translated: CASSTSGSPYEQYF.

The chain's CDR3 is CASSLVKQGTSRYNEQFF. The CDR3 DNA reads TGTGCCAGCAGCTTAGTCAAACAGGGGACTTCCCGCTACAATGAGCAGTTCTTC. V is TRBV7-4 and J is TRBJ2-1; D is possibly TRBD1 (7 bases). Trimming cost V 1 base and J 3 bases, with 19 bases left between them. Germline V CDR1 and CDR2: SGHVT, SQSDAQ. CDR3 length: 18 amino acids.

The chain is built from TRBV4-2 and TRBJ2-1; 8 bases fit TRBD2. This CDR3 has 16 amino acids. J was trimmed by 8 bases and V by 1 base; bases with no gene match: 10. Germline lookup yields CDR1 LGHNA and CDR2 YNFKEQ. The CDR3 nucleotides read TGTGCCAGCAGCCAAGGCGAAGCGGGAGAGGCCGATGAGCAGTTCTTC. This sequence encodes CASSQGEAGEADEQFF.

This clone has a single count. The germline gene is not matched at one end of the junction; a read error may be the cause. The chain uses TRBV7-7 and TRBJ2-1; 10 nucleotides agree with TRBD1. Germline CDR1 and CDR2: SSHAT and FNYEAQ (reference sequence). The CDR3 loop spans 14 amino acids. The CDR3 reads CASSPGQGSNEQFF. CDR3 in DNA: TGTGCTAGCAGCCCGGGACAGGGGTCCAATGAGCAGTTCTTC.

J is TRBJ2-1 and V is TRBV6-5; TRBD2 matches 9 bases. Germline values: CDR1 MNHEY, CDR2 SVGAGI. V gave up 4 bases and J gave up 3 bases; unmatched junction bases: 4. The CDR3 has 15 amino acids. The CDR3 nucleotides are TGTGCCAGCAGTTCAGGACTAGCGTACTACAATGAGCAGTTCTTC. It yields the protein CASSSGLAYYNEQFF.

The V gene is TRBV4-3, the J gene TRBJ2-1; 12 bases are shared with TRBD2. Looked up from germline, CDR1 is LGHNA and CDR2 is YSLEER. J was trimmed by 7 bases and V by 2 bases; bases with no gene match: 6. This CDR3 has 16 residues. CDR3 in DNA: TGCGCCAGCAGCCAATTCCGACTAGCGGGAGTAAATGAGCAGTTCTTC. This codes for CASSQFRLAGVNEQFF.